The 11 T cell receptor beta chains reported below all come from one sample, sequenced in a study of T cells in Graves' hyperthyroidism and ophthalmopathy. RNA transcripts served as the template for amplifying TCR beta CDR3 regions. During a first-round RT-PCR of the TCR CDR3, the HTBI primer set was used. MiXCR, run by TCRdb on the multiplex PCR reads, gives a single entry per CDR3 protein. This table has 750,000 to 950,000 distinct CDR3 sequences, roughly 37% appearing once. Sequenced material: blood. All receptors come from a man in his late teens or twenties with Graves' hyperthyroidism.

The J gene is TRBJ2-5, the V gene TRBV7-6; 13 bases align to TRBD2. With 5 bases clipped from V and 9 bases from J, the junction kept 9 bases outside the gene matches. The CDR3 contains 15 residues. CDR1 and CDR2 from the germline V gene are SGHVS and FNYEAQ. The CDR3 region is CASSQEGLAGWSQYF. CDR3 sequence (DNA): TGTGCCAGCAGCCAAGAGGGACTAGCGGGGTGGTCCCAGTACTTC.

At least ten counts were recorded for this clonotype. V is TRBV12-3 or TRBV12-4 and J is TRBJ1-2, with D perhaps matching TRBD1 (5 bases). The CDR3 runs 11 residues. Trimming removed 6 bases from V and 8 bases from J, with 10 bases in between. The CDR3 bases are TGTGCCAGCAGCCAGGGTTGGGGCTACACCTTC. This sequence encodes CASSQGWGYTF.

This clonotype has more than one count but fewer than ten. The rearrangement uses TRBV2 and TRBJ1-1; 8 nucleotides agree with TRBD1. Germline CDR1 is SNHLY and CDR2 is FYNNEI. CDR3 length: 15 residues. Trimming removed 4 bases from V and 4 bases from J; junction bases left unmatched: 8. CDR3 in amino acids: CASSGVTGVFTEAFF. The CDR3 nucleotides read TGTGCCAGCAGTGGGGTGACAGGGGTTTTCACTGAAGCTTTCTTT.

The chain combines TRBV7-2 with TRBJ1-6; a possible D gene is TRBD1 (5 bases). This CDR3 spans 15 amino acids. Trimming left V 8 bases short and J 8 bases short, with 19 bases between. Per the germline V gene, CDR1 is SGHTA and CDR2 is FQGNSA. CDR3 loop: CASSPGRVGDSPLHF. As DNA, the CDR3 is TGTGCCAGCTCACCAGGCAGGGTAGGCGATTCACCCCTCCACTTT.

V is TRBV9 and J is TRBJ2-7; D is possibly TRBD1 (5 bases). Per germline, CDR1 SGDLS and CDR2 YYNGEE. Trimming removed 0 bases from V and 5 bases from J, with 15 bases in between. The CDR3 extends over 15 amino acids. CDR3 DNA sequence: TGTGCCAGCAGCGTAGGGGGCGGCCCGTTTGACGAGCAGTACTTC. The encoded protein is CASSVGGGPFDEQYF. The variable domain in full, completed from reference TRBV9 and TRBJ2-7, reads DSGVTQTPKHLITATGQRVTLRCSPRSGDLSVYWYQQSLDQGLQFLIQYYNGEERAKGNILERFSAQQFPDLHSELNLSSLELGDSALYFCASSVGGGPFDEQYFGPGTRLTVT.

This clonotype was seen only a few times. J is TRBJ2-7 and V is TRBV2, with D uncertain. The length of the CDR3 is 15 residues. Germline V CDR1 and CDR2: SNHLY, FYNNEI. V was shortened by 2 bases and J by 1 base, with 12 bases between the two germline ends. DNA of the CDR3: TGTGCCAGCAGTGAACTGGGGTTGGGGTCCTACGAGCAGTACTTC. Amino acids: CASSELGLGSYEQYF.

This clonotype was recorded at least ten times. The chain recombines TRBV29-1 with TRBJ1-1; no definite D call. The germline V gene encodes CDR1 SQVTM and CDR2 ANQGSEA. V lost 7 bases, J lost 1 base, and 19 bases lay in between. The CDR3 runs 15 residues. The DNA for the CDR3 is TGCAGCGCCAGGTGGCAGGTAAGGGAGAACACTGAAGCTTTCTTT. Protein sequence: CSARWQVRENTEAFF.

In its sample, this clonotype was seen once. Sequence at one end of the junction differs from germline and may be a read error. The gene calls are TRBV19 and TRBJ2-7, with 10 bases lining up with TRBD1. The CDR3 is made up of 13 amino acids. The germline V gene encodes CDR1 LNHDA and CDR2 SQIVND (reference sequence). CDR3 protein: CASSRDRGYEQHF. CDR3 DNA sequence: TGTGCCAGTTCCCGGGACAGGGGATACGAGCAGCACTTC.

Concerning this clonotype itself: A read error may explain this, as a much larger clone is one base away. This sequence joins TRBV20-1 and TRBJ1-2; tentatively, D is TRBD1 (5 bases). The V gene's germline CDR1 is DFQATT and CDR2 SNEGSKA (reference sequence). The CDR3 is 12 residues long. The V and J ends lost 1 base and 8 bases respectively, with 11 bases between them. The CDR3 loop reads CSARAEGLGYTF. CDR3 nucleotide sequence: TGCAGTGCTAGAGCGGAGGGACTCGGCTACACCTTC.

The CDR3 is CASSFVLGAFF. The CDR3 DNA reads as TGTGCCAGCAGCTTTGTTTTAGGGGCTTTCTTT. The rearrangement joins TRBV5-5 to TRBJ1-1; no firm D call. In germline, CDR1 is SGHKS, CDR2 YYEKEE (reference sequence). Trimming shortened V by 2 bases and J by 11 bases, and 10 bases separated the two germline ends. The CDR3 has 11 amino acids.

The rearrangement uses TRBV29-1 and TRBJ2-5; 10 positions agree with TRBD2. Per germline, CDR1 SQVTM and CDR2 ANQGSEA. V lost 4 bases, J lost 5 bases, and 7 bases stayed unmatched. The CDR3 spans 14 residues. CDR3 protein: CSVGASGRGETQYF. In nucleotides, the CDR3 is TGCAGCGTTGGTGCTAGCGGGAGAGGGGAGACCCAGTACTTC. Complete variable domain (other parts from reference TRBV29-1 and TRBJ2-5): SAVISQKPSRDICQRGTSLTIQCQVDSQVTMMFWYRQQPGQSLTLIATANQGSEATYESGFVIDKFPISRPNLTFSTLTVSNMSPEDSSIYLCSVGASGRGETQYFGPGTRLLVL.